This TCR beta chain emerged from a study of persistence of HIV-infected CD4 T cells. Stimulation used 10 ug/mL lysate from CMV-infected fibroblasts. CD40L-negative CD69-negative CD45RO-high memory CD4+ T cells were sorted as populations depleted of antigen-responding cells. The immunoSEQ assay was version 4, run in survey mode. Libraries were prepared by immunoSEQ multiplex PCR; TCRdb keeps only in-frame clonotypes and omits some of them. This sample carries more than 30,000 clones, around 80% of them seen once, and the ten largest clones take approximately 6.5%. This clone was seen more than once but under ten times. Antigen specificity is unknown. This CDR3 region has 15 residues. Germline values: CDR1 LNHDA, CDR2 SQIVND (reference sequence). V trimming: 6 bases; J trimming: 0 bases; junction bases outside the gene matches: 5.

The sample in question was CD4+ T cells sorted from PBMCs after roughly 18-hour stimulation, obtained from a patient who received antiretroviral therapy. This sequence originates from an adult woman with HIV who was CMV-seropositive. The rearrangement links TRBV19 to TRBJ2-3, with TRBD2 matching 8 bases. CDR3 nucleotides: TGTGCCAGTAGGGGCGGGAGGTTTAGCACAGATACGCAGTATTTT. Translating it yields CASRGGRFSTDTQYF.